The source of this T cell receptor beta chain is a study of T-cell reconstitution after alpha-beta-depleted transplantation in children. This clonotype was seen many times. Its antigen is not known. Looked up from germline, CDR1 is MNHEY and CDR2 is SVGEGT. The CDR3 is 14 amino acids. The V gene end was trimmed by 7 bases and the J gene end by 4 bases; junction bases not matched to a gene: 5. Regarding the study as a whole: Certain patients had high TCRbeta diversity at day 60, and it came from recipient T cells and thymic progenitors that survived. A year had passed since transplant, and T-cell counts and diversity by then came mostly from newly produced T cells. Reportedly, only several hundred clones from non-depleted graft cells drove alpha-beta T-cell counts at about two months.

Unique molecular identifiers were incorporated during preparation of the TCRbeta library. TCRdb independently ran MiXCR on the PCR reads; one entry per CDR3 protein. The sample shows under 300,000 distinct CDR3 sequences, 11% of them seen only once. This rearrangement joins TRBV6-2 or TRBV6-3 to TRBJ1-4; 8 nucleotides agree with TRBD1. The sequence came from a male patient between 2 and 10 years old who had a stem cell transplant for chronic granulomatous disease, so the T cells may come from the graft donor. Specimen: peripheral blood, collected 180 days after TCRalphabeta/CD19-depleted stem cell transplant. The CDR3 here is CASTRQGINEKLFF. The DNA for the CDR3 is TGTGCCAGCACCCGACAGGGGATTAATGAAAAACTGTTTTTT.